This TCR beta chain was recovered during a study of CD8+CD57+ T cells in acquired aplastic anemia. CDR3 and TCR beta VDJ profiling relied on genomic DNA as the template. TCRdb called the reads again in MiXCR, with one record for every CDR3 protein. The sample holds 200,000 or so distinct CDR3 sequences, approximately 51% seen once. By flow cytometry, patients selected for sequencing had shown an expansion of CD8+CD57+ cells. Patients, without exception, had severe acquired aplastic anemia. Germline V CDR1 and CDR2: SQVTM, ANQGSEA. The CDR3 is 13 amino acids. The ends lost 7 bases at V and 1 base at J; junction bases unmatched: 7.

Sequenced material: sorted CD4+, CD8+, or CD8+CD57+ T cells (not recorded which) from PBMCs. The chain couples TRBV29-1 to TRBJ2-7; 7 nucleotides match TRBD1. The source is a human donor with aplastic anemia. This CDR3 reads CSDLRDRSYEQYF. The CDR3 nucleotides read TGCAGCGACCTCCGGGACAGATCCTACGAGCAGTACTTC.